The sample holds many counts of the clone carrying this T cell receptor beta chain. What it binds is unknown. This specimen comes from a study of human T cells and chemical hapten exposure. As to time point: pre-sensitization, week 0. Treatment in this sample: therapeutic diphenylcyclopropenone sensitization with weekly scalp DPC. Someone pulled total RNA out of unfractionated whole blood. Drawing of blood took place ahead of applying each patch test. Sample donors consisted of patients with alopecia, aged 18 to 70 years, who were suitable for DPC. Overall study results and limits: Sensitization with DPC brought no change to TCRs above 1 in 1000 in frequency.

MiXCR was run by TCRdb on the RACE reads, yielding one entry per CDR3 protein. This sample has roughly 38,000 distinct CDR3 sequences, with around 10% found just once. The CDR3 loop spans 14 amino acids. Trimming left V 3 bases short and J 5 bases short, with 13 bases between. Germline CDR1 KGHSH, CDR2 LQKENI. The sequencing used whole blood, collected in connection with sensitization to the hapten diphenylcyclopropenone (DPC). The gene calls are TRBV18 and TRBJ2-5, with D unresolved. The receptor's source is a woman in her forties with alopecia areata. Some clones in this sample may be carry-over from other donors' samples. This chain's CDR3 is CASSPDFLGETQYF. CDR3 in DNA: TGTGCCAGCTCACCCGACTTCCTAGGGGAGACCCAGTACTTC.